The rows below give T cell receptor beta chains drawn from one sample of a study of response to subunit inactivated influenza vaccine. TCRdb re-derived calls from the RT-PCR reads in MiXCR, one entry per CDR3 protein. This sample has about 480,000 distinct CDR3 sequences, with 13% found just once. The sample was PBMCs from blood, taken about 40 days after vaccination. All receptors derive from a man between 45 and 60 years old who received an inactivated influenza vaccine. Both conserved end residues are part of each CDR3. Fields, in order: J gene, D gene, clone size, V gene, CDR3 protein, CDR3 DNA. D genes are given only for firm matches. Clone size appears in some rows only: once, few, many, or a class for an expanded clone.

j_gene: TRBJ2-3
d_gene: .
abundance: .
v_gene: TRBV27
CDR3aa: CASSPSGGPVQYF
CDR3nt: TGTGCCAGCAGTCCCTCGGGCGGCCCCGTGCAGTATTTT

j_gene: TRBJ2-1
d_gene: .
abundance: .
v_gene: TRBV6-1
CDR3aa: CASSPLSPSRTVYNEQFF
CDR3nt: TGTGCCAGCAGCCCCCTTTCACCTTCCAGGACAGTTTACAATGAGCAGTTCTTC

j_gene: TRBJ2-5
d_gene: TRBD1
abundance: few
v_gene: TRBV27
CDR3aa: CASSWTGQHSETQYF
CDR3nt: TGTGCCAGCAGTTGGACGGGACAGCATTCAGAGACCCAGTACTTC

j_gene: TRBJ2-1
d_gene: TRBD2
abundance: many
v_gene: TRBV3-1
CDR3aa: CASSSGLAAYNEQFF
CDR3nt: TGTGCCAGCAGCTCCGGACTAGCGGCCTACAATGAGCAGTTCTTC

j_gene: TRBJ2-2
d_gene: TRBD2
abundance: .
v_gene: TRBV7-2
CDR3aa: CASGSSGATGELFF
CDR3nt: TGTGCCAGCGGATCGAGCGGGGCCACCGGGGAGCTGTTTTTT

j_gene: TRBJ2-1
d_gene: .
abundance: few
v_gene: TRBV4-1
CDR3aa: CASSQHRGRTYNEQFF
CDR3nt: TGCGCCAGCAGCCAGCACCGGGGGCGGACCTACAATGAGCAGTTCTTC

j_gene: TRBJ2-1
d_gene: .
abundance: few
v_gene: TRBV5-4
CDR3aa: CASSWIGSDNEQFF
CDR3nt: TGTGCCAGCAGCTGGATCGGGTCTGACAATGAGCAGTTCTTC

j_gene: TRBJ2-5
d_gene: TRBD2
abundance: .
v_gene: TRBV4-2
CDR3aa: CASSPGRSGGARSQETQYF
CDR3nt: TGTGCCAGCAGCCCCGGTCGTAGCGGGGGGGCGAGGAGCCAAGAGACCCAGTACTTC

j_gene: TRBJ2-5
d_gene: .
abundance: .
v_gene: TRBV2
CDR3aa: CAGIGGPQETQYF
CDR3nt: TGTGCGGGGATCGGCGGGCCCCAAGAGACCCAGTACTTC

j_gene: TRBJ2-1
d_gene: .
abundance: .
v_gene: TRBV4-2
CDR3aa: CASSPQITSYNEQFF
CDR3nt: TGTGCCAGCAGCCCGCAAATTACATCCTACAATGAGCAGTTCTTC

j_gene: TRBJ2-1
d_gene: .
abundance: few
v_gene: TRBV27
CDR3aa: CASSIRGDEQFF
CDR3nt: TGTGCCAGCAGTATCCGGGGCGATGAGCAGTTCTTC

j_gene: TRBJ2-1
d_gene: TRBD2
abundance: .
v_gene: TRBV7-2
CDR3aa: CASSLYPSGSFNEQFF
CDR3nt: TGTGCCAGCAGCTTATATCCTAGCGGGAGTTTCAATGAGCAGTTCTTC

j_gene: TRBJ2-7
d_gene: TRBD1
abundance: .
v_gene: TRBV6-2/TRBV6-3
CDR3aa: CASSYSPGQGSLTYEQYF
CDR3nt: TGTGCCAGCAGCTACTCCCCGGGACAGGGTAGCCTAACCTACGAGCAGTACTTC

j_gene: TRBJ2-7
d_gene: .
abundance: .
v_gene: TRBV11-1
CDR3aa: CASSLERDGPWTSSYEQYF
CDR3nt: TGTGCCAGCAGCTTAGAACGTGACGGGCCGTGGACGAGCTCCTACGAGCAGTACTTC

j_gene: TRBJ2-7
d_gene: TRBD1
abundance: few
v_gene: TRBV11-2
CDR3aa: CASSPTYRGSYEQYF
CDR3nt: TGTGCCAGCAGCCCCACTTACAGGGGCTCCTACGAGCAGTACTTC

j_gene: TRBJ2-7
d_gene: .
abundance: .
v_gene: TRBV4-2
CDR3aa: CASSQPAAQYEQYF
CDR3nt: TGTGCCAGCAGCCAGCCGGCAGCCCAATACGAGCAGTACTTC

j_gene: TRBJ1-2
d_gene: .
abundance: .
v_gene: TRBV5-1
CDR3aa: CASTDSNYGYTF
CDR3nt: TGCGCCAGCACGGACAGCAACTATGGCTACACCTTC

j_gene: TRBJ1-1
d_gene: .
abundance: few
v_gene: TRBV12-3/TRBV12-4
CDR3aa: CASRPDGRAEAFF
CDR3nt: TGTGCCAGCAGACCCGACGGTCGGGCTGAAGCTTTCTTT

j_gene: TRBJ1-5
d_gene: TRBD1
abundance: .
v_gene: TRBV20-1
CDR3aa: CSARRGQSSQPQHF
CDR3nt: TGCAGTGCTAGGCGGGGACAGTCGTCTCAGCCCCAGCATTTT

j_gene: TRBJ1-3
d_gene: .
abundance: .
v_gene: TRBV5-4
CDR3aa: CASSLLGQKGGNTIYF
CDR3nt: TGTGCCAGCAGCCTCCTCGGACAAAAGGGAGGAAACACCATATATTTT

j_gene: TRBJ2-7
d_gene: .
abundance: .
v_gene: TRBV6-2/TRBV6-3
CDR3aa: CASTRDTGFCEQYF
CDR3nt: TGTGCCAGCACCCGGGACACGGGATTTTGCGAGCAGTACTTC

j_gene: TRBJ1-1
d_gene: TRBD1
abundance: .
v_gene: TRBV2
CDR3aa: CASRGQRNTEAFF
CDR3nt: TGTGCCAGCAGGGGACAGAGGAACACTGAAGCTTTCTTT

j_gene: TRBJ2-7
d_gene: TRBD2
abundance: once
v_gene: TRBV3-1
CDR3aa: CASSQGISGQEQYF
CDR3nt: TGTGCCAGCAGCCAAGGTATTAGCGGGCAGGAGCAGTACTTC

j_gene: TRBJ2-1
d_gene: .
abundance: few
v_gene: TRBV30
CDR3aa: CAWSGRSTHNEQFF
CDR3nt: TGTGCCTGGAGTGGGCGGAGTACCCACAATGAGCAGTTCTTC

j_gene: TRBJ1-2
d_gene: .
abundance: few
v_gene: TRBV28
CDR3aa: CASSSPSGYTF
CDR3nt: TGTGCCAGCAGTTCCCCATCTGGCTACACCTTC

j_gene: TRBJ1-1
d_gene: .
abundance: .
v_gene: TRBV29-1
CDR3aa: CSVCLVLTVNTEAFF
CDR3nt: TGCAGCGTTTGCCTAGTCCTGACGGTGAACACTGAAGCTTTCTTT

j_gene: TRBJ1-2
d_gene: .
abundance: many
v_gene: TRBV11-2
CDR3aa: CASSPVTGYGYTF
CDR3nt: TGTGCCAGCAGCCCAGTGACAGGCTATGGCTACACCTTC

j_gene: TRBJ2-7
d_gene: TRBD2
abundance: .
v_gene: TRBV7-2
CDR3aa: CASSLQLSRGGPYEQYF
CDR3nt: TGTGCCAGCAGCTTACAGCTCAGTCGGGGAGGGCCCTACGAGCAGTACTTC

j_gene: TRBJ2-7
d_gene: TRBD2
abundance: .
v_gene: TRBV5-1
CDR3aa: CASSLEASGGSYEQYF
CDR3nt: TGCGCCAGCAGCTTGGAGGCTAGCGGGGGCTCCTACGAGCAGTACTTC

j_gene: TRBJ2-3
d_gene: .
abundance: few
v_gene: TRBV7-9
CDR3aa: CASSLGLLGPDTQYF
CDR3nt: TGTGCCAGCAGCTTAGGCTTACTGGGGCCAGATACGCAGTATTTT

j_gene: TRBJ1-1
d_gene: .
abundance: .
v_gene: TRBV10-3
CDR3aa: CATVKGVENTEAFF
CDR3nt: TGTGCCACCGTGAAAGGGGTTGAGAACACTGAAGCTTTCTTT

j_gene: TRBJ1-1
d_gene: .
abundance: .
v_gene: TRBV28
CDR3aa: CASSLWEVGEYTEAFF
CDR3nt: TGTGCCAGCAGTTTATGGGAGGTCGGGGAATACACTGAAGCTTTCTTT

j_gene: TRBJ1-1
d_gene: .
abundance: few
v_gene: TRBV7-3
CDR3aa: CASSLNGGGQGTEAFF
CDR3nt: TGTGCCAGCAGCTTAAATGGGGGTGGACAAGGCACTGAAGCTTTCTTT

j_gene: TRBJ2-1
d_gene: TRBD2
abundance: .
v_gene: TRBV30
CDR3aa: CAWGIAGGGDEQFF
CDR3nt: TGTGCCTGGGGCATAGCGGGAGGGGGAGATGAGCAGTTCTTC

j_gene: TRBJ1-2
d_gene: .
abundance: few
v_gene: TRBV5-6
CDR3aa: CASSLSGGRGYGYTF
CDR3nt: TGTGCCAGCAGCCTCAGCGGGGGAAGGGGCTATGGCTACACCTTC

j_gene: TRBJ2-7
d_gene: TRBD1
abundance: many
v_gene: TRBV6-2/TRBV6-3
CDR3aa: CASSRQGYEQYF
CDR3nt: TGTGCCAGCAGTCGACAGGGCTACGAGCAGTACTTC

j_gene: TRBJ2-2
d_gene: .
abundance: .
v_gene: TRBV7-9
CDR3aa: CASSPSPGELFF
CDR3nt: TGTGCCAGCAGCCCGTCCCCCGGGGAGCTGTTTTTT

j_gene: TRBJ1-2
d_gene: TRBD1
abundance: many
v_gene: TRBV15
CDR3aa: CATSRGGTERNYGYTF
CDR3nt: TGTGCCACCAGCAGAGGGGGGACAGAACGTAACTATGGCTACACCTTC

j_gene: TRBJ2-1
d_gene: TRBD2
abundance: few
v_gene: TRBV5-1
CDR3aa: CASSLTSGGNEQFF
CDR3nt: TGCGCCAGCAGCTTGACTAGCGGGGGCAATGAGCAGTTCTTC

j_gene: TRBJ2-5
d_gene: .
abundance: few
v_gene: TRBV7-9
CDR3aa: CASSNEVGETQYF
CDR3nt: TGTGCCAGCAGCAACGAGGTGGGAGAGACCCAGTACTTC

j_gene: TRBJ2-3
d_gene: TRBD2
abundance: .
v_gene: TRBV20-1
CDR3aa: CSARGGVTGTQYF
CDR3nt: TGCAGTGCCCGCGGGGGGGTTACAGGTACGCAGTATTTT

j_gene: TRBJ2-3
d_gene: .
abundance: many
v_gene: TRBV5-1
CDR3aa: CASSFWSFRSTDTQYF
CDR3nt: TGCGCCAGCAGCTTTTGGTCTTTCAGGTCCACAGATACGCAGTATTTT

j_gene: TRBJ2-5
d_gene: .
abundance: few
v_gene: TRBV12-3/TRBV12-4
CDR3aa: CASTFDKYQETQYF
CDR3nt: TGTGCCAGCACCTTTGACAAGTACCAAGAGACCCAGTACTTC

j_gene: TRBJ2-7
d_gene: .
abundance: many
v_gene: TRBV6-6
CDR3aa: CASSHSRELAEQYF
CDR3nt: TGTGCCAGCAGTCACTCCCGGGAGCTTGCCGAGCAGTACTTC

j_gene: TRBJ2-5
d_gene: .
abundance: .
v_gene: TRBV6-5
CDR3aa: CASSYTGGSLTQYF
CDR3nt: TGTGCCAGCAGTTACACGGGGGGCTCTCTGACCCAGTACTTC

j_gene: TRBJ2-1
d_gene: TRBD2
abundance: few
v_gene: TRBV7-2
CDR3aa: CASSLIFSGYNEQFF
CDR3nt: TGTGCCAGCAGCTTAATTTTTAGCGGGTACAATGAGCAGTTCTTC

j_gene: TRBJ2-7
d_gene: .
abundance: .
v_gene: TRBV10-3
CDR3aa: CAISAVDYEQYF
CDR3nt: TGTGCCATCAGTGCAGTAGACTACGAACAGTACTTC

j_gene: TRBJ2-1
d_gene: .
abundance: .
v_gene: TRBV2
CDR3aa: CASTGRGTLLSYNEQFF
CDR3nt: TGTGCCAGCACGGGTCGAGGGACCCTTCTCTCCTACAATGAGCAGTTCTTC